Below are 18 T cell receptor beta chains sequenced from a single sample in a study of T-cell memory formation after mild COVID-19. TCRdb re-called the 5' RACE reads through MiXCR, storing one row per CDR3 protein. In the table there are roughly 350,000 distinct CDR3 sequences, around 27% of which are singletons. Sequenced input: PBMCs or a T cell subset sorted from them (not recorded which). All receptors come from an adult woman who had mild COVID-19 (a few samples of this study predate the infection). Cell type and time point are not known.

J is TRBJ1-5 and V is TRBV6-1; possibly TRBD1 for D (5 bases). Trimming shortened V by 4 bases and J by 1 base, and 14 bases separated the two germline ends. Germline-derived CDR1 and CDR2 are MNHNS and SASEGT. The CDR3 totals 16 residues. The DNA for the CDR3 is TGTGCCAGCAGTGGTGGTAGCGGGGCAAGCAATCAGCCCCAGCATTTT. This translates into CASSGGSGASNQPQHF.

There are many counts of this clonotype. The J gene is TRBJ1-5, the V gene TRBV7-8, with D maybe TRBD1 (6 bases). V lost 6 bases and J 0 bases, leaving 18 bases between the germline ends. CDR3 length: 17 residues. Germline values: CDR1 SGHVS, CDR2 FQNEAQ. The CDR3 nucleotides read TGTGCCAGCAGTCCAGAGGGGCCGGGACATAGCAATCAGCCCCAGCATTTT. This gives the protein CASSPEGPGHSNQPQHF.

This chain joins TRBV10-3 and TRBJ1-1; D possibly corresponds to TRBD1 (5 bases). Germline V CDR1 and CDR2: ENHRY, SYGVKD. V lost 4 bases to trimming and J lost 1 base, with 10 bases between them. The CDR3 is made up of 14 amino acids. This chain's CDR3 is CAISGEGRNTEAFF. For the CDR3, the DNA is TGTGCCATCAGTGGGGAGGGGAGGAACACTGAAGCTTTCTTT.

The table lists this clonotype with a few counts. The chain carries TRBV11-3 and TRBJ2-1; TRBD1 matches 9 bases. CDR3 length: 16 amino acids. CDR1 and CDR2 (germline): SGHNT, YENEEA. V lost 6 bases to trimming and J lost 8 bases; unmatched junction nucleotides: 14. CDR3 amino acids: CASRGTGGGLLDEQFF. The CDR3 DNA reads as TGTGCCAGCAGGGGAACAGGGGGCGGTTTGTTGGATGAGCAGTTCTTC.

This chain joins TRBV6-5 and TRBJ1-1; 7 nucleotides line up with TRBD1. The germline V gene encodes CDR1 MNHEY and CDR2 SVGAGI. This CDR3 is built from 16 residues. The V gene end was trimmed by 2 bases and the J gene end by 4 bases; junction bases not matched to a gene: 10. In DNA form, the CDR3 reads TGTGCCAGCAGTTACGGTCGACAGGGCGGAGGCACTGAAGCTTTCTTT. Amino acid sequence: CASSYGRQGGGTEAFF.

This clonotype was seen ten or more times. The chain links TRBV12-3 or TRBV12-4 to TRBJ2-3, with D unresolved. This CDR3 contains 15 residues. V lost 4 bases and J 3 bases, leaving 14 bases between the germline ends. CDR3 nucleotides: TGTGCCAGCAGTTATAGCCCCTTCGGTACAGATACGCAGTATTTT. Translation: CASSYSPFGTDTQYF.

This clonotype was seen ten or more times. The V and J genes are TRBV7-7 and TRBJ2-5; D perhaps matches TRBD1 (7 bases). Trimming removed 4 bases at V and 2 bases at J, with 14 bases between. CDR1 is SSHAT, CDR2 FNYEAQ, per germline (reference sequence). The CDR3 extends over 15 amino acids. This CDR3 is CASSSGRTGQETQYF. DNA of the CDR3: TGTGCCAGCAGCTCAGGGAGGACAGGTCAAGAGACCCAGTACTTC.

This chain connects TRBV5-1 to TRBJ2-5, with D possibly matching TRBD1 (5 bases). Deletions cut 5 bases from V and 4 bases from J, with 12 bases between. The CDR3 covers 13 residues. Germline CDR1 SGHRS, CDR2 YFSETQ. The CDR3: CASSPRTGETQYF. In DNA form, the CDR3 reads TGCGCCAGCAGTCCCCGCACAGGAGAGACCCAGTACTTC.

The rearrangement uses TRBV9 and TRBJ1-1; 7 bases align to TRBD1. The germline V gene has CDR1 SGDLS and CDR2 YYNGEE. This CDR3 contains 15 residues. Germline trimming cut 3 bases from V and 2 bases from J; bases unmatched to any gene: 7. The DNA of the CDR3 is TGTGCCAGCAGCGCCACACAGGGGTCTAACACTGAAGCTTTCTTT. Amino acid sequence: CASSATQGSNTEAFF.

This clonotype was observed a handful of times. This sequence joins TRBV24-1 and TRBJ1-1; 8 positions match TRBD1. Germline assignment: CDR1 KGHDR and CDR2 SFDVKD. This CDR3 spans 13 amino acids. J gave up 6 bases and V 7 bases, and 6 bases lay outside the gene matches. The DNA of the CDR3 is TGTGCCACCAGCGACGACAGGGGCCCTGAAGCTTTCTTT. Amino acids: CATSDDRGPEAFF.

This clonotype has a handful of counts. V usage is TRBV20-1 and J usage is TRBJ2-1; possible D gene TRBD1, 6 bases. V was pared by 4 bases and J by 5 bases, with 18 bases between. The CDR3 is made up of 15 amino acids. Looked up from germline, CDR1 is DFQATT and CDR2 is SNEGSKA (reference sequence). This CDR3 is CSATRQGRINNEQFF. The CDR3 nucleotides are TGCAGTGCTACCAGGCAGGGGCGAATTAACAATGAGCAGTTCTTC.

The chain uses TRBV14 and TRBJ2-1; maybe TRBD2 (5 bases). Germline V gives CDR1 SGHDN, CDR2 FVKESK. CDR3 length: 14 amino acids. V was trimmed by 4 bases and J by 7 bases, leaving 14 bases between them. The chain's CDR3 is CASSRLAMGNEQFF. CDR3 bases: TGTGCCAGCAGCCGGCTAGCTATGGGGAATGAGCAGTTCTTC.

This clonotype was detected only a few times. The genes are TRBV12-3 or TRBV12-4 and TRBJ2-7; possibly TRBD1 or TRBD2 for D (5 bases each). Trimming cost V 3 bases and J 3 bases, with 9 bases left between them. The CDR3 has 13 residues. The DNA of the CDR3 is TGTGCCAGCAGTTTGGGGACGATCTACGAGCAGTACTTC. The encoded protein is CASSLGTIYEQYF.

This sequence joins TRBV4-2 and TRBJ2-7, with 7 bases fitting TRBD2. Germline V gene data show CDR1 as LGHNA and CDR2 as YNFKEQ. Unmatched junction bases numbered 9, after V lost 1 base and J lost 3 bases. This CDR3 contains 16 residues. The CDR3 DNA sequence: TGTGCCAGCAGCCAAGCAGTTAGCGGGTCGTACTACGAGCAGTACTTC. Translated, it gives CASSQAVSGSYYEQYF.

This clonotype was seen a handful of times. The gene calls are TRBV9 and TRBJ2-5; weak D call: TRBD1 (7 bases). The CDR3 runs to 15 residues. Germline lookup yields CDR1 SGDLS and CDR2 YYNGEE. The V and J ends lost 0 bases and 5 bases respectively, with 14 bases between them. The CDR3 here is CASSVVGRGRETQYF. The CDR3 DNA follows: TGTGCCAGCAGCGTAGTGGGCAGGGGGAGGGAGACCCAGTACTTC.

The rearrangement uses TRBV5-1 and TRBJ2-3; 7 nucleotides align to TRBD1. Germline CDR1 and CDR2: SGHRS and YFSETQ. Trimming at V came to 4 bases and at J to 3 bases, leaving 11 bases not matched to a gene. This CDR3 has 16 residues. CDR3 DNA: TGCGCCAGCAGCACACGGACAAGGGGGCCGACAGATACGCAGTATTTT. Protein: CASSTRTRGPTDTQYF.

The chain combines TRBV4-3 with TRBJ1-1, with a weak D call TRBD1 (6 bases). Trimming pared 8 bases from V and 1 base from J, leaving 14 bases between. This CDR3 comprises 14 residues. Germline V gene sequence: CDR1 LGHNA, CDR2 YSLEER. In DNA, the CDR3 is TGCGCCAGCCGTACAGGGCAGGAGAACACTGAAGCTTTCTTT. Translated, it gives CASRTGQENTEAFF.

The table lists this clonotype with a few counts. V is TRBV24-1 and J is TRBJ1-1; D is possibly TRBD1 (6 bases). V shed 2 bases and J shed 5 bases, with 8 bases lying between them. The CDR3 loop spans 13 amino acids. Germline V gene lookup returns CDR1 KGHDR and CDR2 SFDVKD. Here the CDR3 DNA reads TGTGCCACCAGTGATTCAGGGGAAACTGAAGCTTTCTTT. Its translation: CATSDSGETEAFF.